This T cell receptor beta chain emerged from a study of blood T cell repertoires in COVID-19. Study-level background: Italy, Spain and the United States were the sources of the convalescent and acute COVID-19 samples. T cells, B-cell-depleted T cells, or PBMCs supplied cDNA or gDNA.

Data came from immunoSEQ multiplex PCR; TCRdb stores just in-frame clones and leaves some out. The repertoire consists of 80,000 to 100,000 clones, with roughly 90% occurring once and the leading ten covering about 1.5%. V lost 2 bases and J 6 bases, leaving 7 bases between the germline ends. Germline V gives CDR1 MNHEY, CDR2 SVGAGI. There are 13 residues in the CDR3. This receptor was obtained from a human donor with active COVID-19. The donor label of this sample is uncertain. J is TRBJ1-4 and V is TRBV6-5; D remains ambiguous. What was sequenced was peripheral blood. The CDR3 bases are TGTGCCAGCAGTTACCGATCAGATGAAAAACTGTTTTTT. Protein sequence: CASSYRSDEKLFF.